The 25 T cell receptor beta chains below come from one sample, sequenced in a study of T cells in women clearing cervical HPV infection. Using immunoSEQ multiplex PCR, the repertoire was profiled, and TCRdb retains in-frame clones only, with some absent. This listing includes 25,000 to 35,000 clones. Source material: blood buffy coat. These receptors all come from a woman aged 18 to 75 with a cervical HPV16 infection that either progressed to CIN3+ or cleared (not recorded which).

A note on this clone: The read finishes 3 residues shy of the CDR3 end, and the germline J gene is used to complete it. V gene TRBV20-1 combines with J gene TRBJ2-5; D not certain. Germline values: CDR1 DFQATT, CDR2 SNEGSKA (reference sequence). V was cut by 3 bases and J by 4 bases, with 6 bases left in between. This CDR3 is 11 amino acids long. The CDR3 sequence: CSARALETQYF. CDR3 DNA, as far as it was read: TGCAGTGCTAGGGCCTTAGAGACC.

As to this clone: Coverage ceases 3 residues before the CDR3 finishes, and the germline J gene fills in the end. The chain carries TRBV3-1 (or the pseudogene TRBV3-2) and TRBJ2-3; 9 bases line up with TRBD1. Germline loops: CDR1 LGHDT, CDR2 YNNKEL (reference sequence). This CDR3 spans 16 amino acids. Losses at the gene ends were 3 bases for V and 3 bases for J; bases not matched to a gene: 7. The DNA read from the CDR3 is TGTGCCAGCAGCCAGCGAGGACAGGGGATAACAGATACG. Its protein product is CASSQRGQGITDT. The whole CDR3 reads CASSQRGQGITDTQYF.

Remarks on this clone: Compared with germline, one end of the junction differs, possibly owing to a read error. Read data end 3 residues before the CDR3 end; the end is taken from the germline J gene. Different DNA sequences within this sample yield the same CDR3. The rearrangement uses TRBV14 and TRBJ1-3; 7 positions agree with TRBD1. The CDR3 extends over 13 amino acids. Looked up from germline, CDR1 is SGHDN and CDR2 is FVKESK. Here the CDR3 reads CASSPRQGNTIYF. The part of the CDR3 DNA that was read is TGTGCCAGCAGTCCGAGACAGGGAAACACA.

About this clone itself: From the germline J gene comes the end of the CDR3, since the read stops 3 residues before it. V is TRBV18 and J is TRBJ2-4; TRBD1 aligns across 7 bases. Germline lookup yields CDR1 KGHSH and CDR2 LQKENI. The CDR3 is made up of 14 amino acids. This chain's CDR3 is CASSQTGPNYGQYF. CDR3 DNA, as far as it was read: TGTGCCAGCTCACAGACAGGGCCTAACTATGGT.

The sequenced CDR3 bases are TGTGCCAGCAGTGAACAGGGGTTCGGGGAG. Protein product: CASSEQGFGE. The entire CDR3 is CASSEQGFGELFF. The genes are TRBV6-1 and TRBJ2-2; D is possibly TRBD1 (6 bases). The read halts 3 residues ahead of the CDR3 end, with the missing end drawn from the germline J gene. CDR1 and CDR2 from the germline V gene are MNHNS and SASEGT. The ends were cut back, 2 bases at V and 7 bases at J, with 8 bases in the middle. The CDR3 runs 13 residues.

Comments on this clone: Read sequence stops 3 residues before the CDR3 end, and the germline J gene provides the missing end. The chain combines TRBV7-3 with TRBJ2-5, with 15 bases fitting TRBD2. This CDR3 is 17 amino acids long. V lost 0 bases and J lost 2; bases outside the gene matches: 1. The germline CDR1 and CDR2 sequences are SGHTA and FQGTGA. The CDR3 DNA, read in part, is TGTGCCAGCAGCTTAACGGGACTAGCGGGGGGTCAAGAGACC. This translates into CASSLTGLAGGQET. The complete CDR3 protein is CASSLTGLAGGQETQYF. Full variable domain (outside the CDR3, taken from reference TRBV7-3 and TRBJ2-5): GAGVSQTPSNKVTEKGKYVELRCDPISGHTALYWYRQSLGQGPEFLIYFQGTGAADDSGLPNDRFFAVRPEGSVSTLKIQRTERGDSAVYLCASSLTGLAGGQETQYFGPGTRLLVL.

This clone shows up as medium-sized (0.01 to 0.1%) by frequency. The sequence runs out 3 residues before the end of the CDR3; the remainder is reconstructed from the germline J gene. The rearrangement joins TRBV20-1 to TRBJ2-7; D possibly corresponds to TRBD1 (6 bases). Trimming shortened V by 5 bases and J by 6 bases, and 17 bases separated the two germline ends. Germline CDR1 is DFQATT and CDR2 is SNEGSKA (reference sequence). CDR3 length: 13 amino acids. CDR3: CSAQDRPSGEQYF. The part of the CDR3 DNA that was read is TGCAGTGCTCAGGACAGACCCTCGGGCGAG.

For this clone: At one end, the junction sequence differs from germline, possibly due to a read error. The read gets to within 3 residues of the CDR3 end, and the germline J gene fills in the rest. This chain uses TRBV7-7 with TRBJ2-5; 11 bases fit TRBD1. This CDR3 has 18 residues. Germline V lookup: CDR1 SSHAT, CDR2 FNYEAQ (reference sequence). The CDR3 loop reads CASSPPLWDRGLTETQYF. The sequenced part of the CDR3 DNA is TGTGCTAGCAGCCCTCCTCTCTGGGACAGGGGGTTAACGGAGACC.

About this clone: The read is 3 residues too short to cover the CDR3 end, so that end is filled in from the germline J gene. Additional DNA sequences in this sample encode the identical CDR3. The chain has TRBV19 and TRBJ2-1; TRBD2 is a possible D gene (5 bases). Germline CDR1 LNHDA, CDR2 SQIVND (reference sequence). This CDR3 is built from 14 residues. Trimming removed 3 bases at V and 3 bases at J, with 9 bases between. CDR3 DNA, as far as it was read: TGTGCCAGTAGTATCCGGGGTAGCTACAATGAG. It codes for CASSIRGSYNE. The entire CDR3 protein reads CASSIRGSYNEQFF.

Worth noting for this clone: The read comes to an end 3 residues before the CDR3 does, leaving the germline J gene to fill in the end. This sequence joins TRBV29-1 and TRBJ2-1, with TRBD2 identical over 9 bases. The J segment lost 6 bases and the V segment lost 4 bases, leaving 10 bases of the junction unmatched. This CDR3 is 15 amino acids long. Germline CDR1 and CDR2: SQVTM and ANQGSEA. CDR3 DNA (partial): TGCAGCGTTGTAGGGGTTAGCGGGAGTTTCAATGAG. It specifies CSVVGVSGSFNE. The whole CDR3 is CSVVGVSGSFNEQFF.

Concerning this clone itself: The CDR3 goes on 3 residues after the read ends, and that part is filled in from the germline J gene. V gene TRBV2 combines with J gene TRBJ2-7; tentatively, D is TRBD2 (5 bases). This CDR3 spans 15 amino acids. Per the germline V gene, CDR1 is SNHLY and CDR2 is FYNNEI. The germline V and J ends were trimmed by 3 bases and 5 bases, with 17 bases remaining between them. The CDR3 sequence: CASSDGLSPGDEQYF. The CDR3 bases that were read are TGTGCCAGCAGTGACGGACTTTCCCCCGGCGACGAG. Filled out from reference TRBV2 and TRBJ2-7, the complete variable domain reads EPEVTQTPSHQVTQMGQEVILRCVPISNHLYFYWYRQILGQKVEFLVSFYNNEISEKSEIFDDQFSVERPDGSNFTLKIRSTKLEDSAMYFCASSDGLSPGDEQYFGPGTRLTVT.

Concerning this clone itself: The read ends 3 residues before the CDR3 terminus; that terminus is restored from the germline J gene. The J gene is TRBJ2-7, the V gene TRBV19; 10 bases are a match to TRBD1. The CDR3 is made up of 15 amino acids. Losses at the gene ends were 8 bases for V and 2 bases for J; bases not matched to a gene: 9. Germline assignment: CDR1 LNHDA and CDR2 SQIVND (reference sequence). The covered CDR3 bases are TGTGCCAGTCAGACAGGGGGCGAGGGGGCCTACGAG. This gives the protein CASQTGGEGAYE. The entire CDR3 protein is CASQTGGEGAYEQYF.

Of note for this clone: The read stops 3 residues short of the end of the CDR3; the missing end is completed from the germline J gene. V usage is TRBV7-6 and J usage is TRBJ1-5, with D possibly TRBD1 on 5 matching bases. Germline V gene lookup returns CDR1 SGHVS and CDR2 FNYEAQ. V was trimmed by 6 bases and J by 3 bases, leaving 9 bases between them. The CDR3 extends over 13 amino acids. CDR3 bases read: TGTGCCAGCAGTTCAGGGTCCAATCAGCCC. Amino acid sequence: CASSSGSNQP. The CDR3 in its entirety is CASSSGSNQPQHF.

Of note for this clone: The CDR3 end is not reached by the read, which stops 3 residues before it; the germline J gene fills it in. V is TRBV19 and J is TRBJ2-7; TRBD1 agrees at 9 bases. J gave up 2 bases and V 4 bases, and 3 bases lay outside the gene matches. The CDR3 spans 14 residues. Germline assignment: CDR1 LNHDA and CDR2 SQIVND (reference sequence). The DNA read from the CDR3 is TGTGCCAGTAGTAAAAACAGGGGGCCCTACGAG. It translates to CASSKNRGPYE. The full CDR3 protein reads CASSKNRGPYEQYF. The whole variable domain, remainder taken from reference TRBV19 and TRBJ2-7, is DGGITQSPKYLFRKEGQNVTLSCEQNLNHDAMYWYRQDPGQGLRLIYYSQIVNDFQKGDIAEGYSVSREKKESFPLTVTSAQKNPTAFYLCASSKNRGPYEQYFGPGTRLTVT.

About this clone itself: The CDR3 extends 3 residues past the end of the read, so its final part is completed from the germline J gene. The chain is built from TRBV4-1 and TRBJ2-5, with 8 bases that match TRBD2. CDR3 length: 17 residues. The V gene end was trimmed by 3 bases and the J gene end by 5 bases; junction bases not matched to a gene: 14. Germline V gene lookup returns CDR1 MGHRA and CDR2 YSYEKL. The CDR3 here is CASSHVTSVHFGETQYF. The sequenced part of the CDR3 DNA is TGCGCCAGCAGCCATGTGACTAGCGTGCACTTTGGGGAGACC.

Notes on this clone: The read terminates 3 residues before the CDR3 end, so the remaining end is supplied by the germline J gene. The chain couples TRBV5-8 to TRBJ2-1; D possibly corresponds to TRBD2 (6 bases). Trimming took 2 bases from V and 5 from J, leaving 14 bases between them. CDR3 length: 15 residues. Per the germline V gene, CDR1 is SGHTS and CDR2 is YDEGEE. CDR3 sequence: CASSFGGYVHNEQFF. The part of the CDR3 DNA that was read is TGTGCCAGCAGCTTCGGGGGTTACGTCCACAATGAG.

Details on this clone: The read halts 3 residues ahead of the CDR3 end, with the missing end drawn from the germline J gene. The chain joins TRBV7-9 to TRBJ2-1; 8 bases fit TRBD2. CDR3 length equals 15 residues. After removal of 5 bases from V and 0 bases from J, the junction contained 3 bases not matched to a gene. From germline, CDR1 is SEHNR and CDR2 FQNEAQ (reference sequence). This chain's CDR3 is CASSTGTSSYNEQFF. The part of the CDR3 DNA that was read is TGTGCCAGCAGCACGGGGACTAGCTCCTACAATGAG.

About this clone: The CDR3 goes on 3 residues after the read ends, and that part is filled in from the germline J gene. The V gene is TRBV7-2, the J gene TRBJ1-2, with 8 bases fitting TRBD1. This CDR3 comprises 11 residues. Germline V CDR1 and CDR2: SGHTA, FQGNSA. This CDR3 reads CASRRQGSYTF. The CDR3 bases that were read are TGTGCCAGCAGACGACAGGGGAGC.

About this clone itself: The CDR3 end falls 3 residues outside the read, so it is completed with the germline J gene. The chain joins TRBV2 to TRBJ1-6; TRBD1 aligns across 10 bases. Germline V gene sequence: CDR1 SNHLY, CDR2 FYNNEI. The CDR3 totals 15 residues. Trimming took 5 bases from V and 7 from J; bases not matched to a gene: 5. The DNA read from the CDR3 is TGTGCCAGCAGTAAAGACAGGGGGCGCAATTCACCC. It specifies CASSKDRGRNSP. The full CDR3 sequence reads CASSKDRGRNSPLHF.

On this clone: The observed sequence ends 3 residues before the CDR3 terminus, with the missing tail filled in from the germline J gene. The rearrangement uses TRBV19 and TRBJ2-3; D is perhaps TRBD1 (5 bases). The CDR3 extends over 16 amino acids. Germline CDR1 and CDR2: LNHDA and SQIVND (reference sequence). The sequenced CDR3 bases are TGTGCCAGTAGTATAGGTCGACAGATTAGCAATCAGCCG. Translated, it gives CASSIGRQISNQP. The full CDR3 sequence reads CASSIGRQISNQPQYF. Together with reference TRBV19 and TRBJ2-3, the CDR3 gives the full variable domain: DGGITQSPKYLFRKEGQNVTLSCEQNLNHDAMYWYRQDPGQGLRLIYYSQIVNDFQKGDIAEGYSVSREKKESFPLTVTSAQKNPTAFYLCASSIGRQISNQPQYFGPGTRLTVL.

With respect to this clone: The read stops 3 residues short of the end of the CDR3; the missing end is completed from the germline J gene. This sample also contains other DNA sequences that code for the same CDR3. The chain links TRBV19 to TRBJ1-1, with TRBD1 as a possible D gene (6 bases). The CDR3 extends over 16 amino acids. The V and J ends lost 6 bases and 7 bases respectively, with 24 bases between them. Germline lookup yields CDR1 LNHDA and CDR2 SQIVND (reference sequence). The CDR3 here is CASRKGLAGAGDEAFF. Incomplete CDR3 DNA: TGTGCCAGTAGGAAGGGACTAGCGGGAGCAGGGGATGAA.

Regarding this clone: Read coverage stops 3 residues before the CDR3 terminus; the germline J gene supplies the remainder. The rearrangement uses TRBV19 and TRBJ2-2; D is ambiguous. Trimming shortened V by 1 base and J by 8 bases, and 8 bases separated the two germline ends. The CDR3 consists of 13 residues. Germline CDR1 and CDR2: LNHDA and SQIVND (reference sequence). The chain's CDR3 is CASSIGSAGELFF. The covered CDR3 bases are TGTGCCAGTAGTATAGGGTCAGCGGGGGAG.

Comments on this clone: The read comes to an end 3 residues before the CDR3 does, leaving the germline J gene to fill in the end. The V call is TRBV10-3, the J call TRBJ2-2; 8 bases line up with TRBD1. V dropped 6 bases and J dropped 7; count of bases not matched to a gene: 7. Germline values: CDR1 ENHRY, CDR2 SYGVKD. The CDR3 consists of 14 residues. CDR3 DNA (partial): TGTGCCATCAGCGGACAGGGCGTTCGCGGGGAG. It is translated as CAISGQGVRGE. In full, the CDR3 reads CAISGQGVRGELFF.

About this clone itself: The observed sequence ends 3 residues before the CDR3 terminus, with the missing tail filled in from the germline J gene. The chain combines TRBV18 with TRBJ1-2, with a tentative D call TRBD1 (5 bases). The CDR3 has 14 amino acids. Germline V gene sequence: CDR1 KGHSH, CDR2 LQKENI. Incomplete CDR3 DNA: TGTGCCAGCTCACAGCGGGACGGGTCCTACGAC. Its translation is CASSQRDGSYD. The CDR3 in its entirety is CASSQRDGSYDYTF.

The CDR3 DNA, read in part, is TGTGCCAGCAGCTTGGCAGACTTGGCCGAC. Protein sequence: CASSLADLAD. The full CDR3 protein reads CASSLADLADYTF. The V call is TRBV7-8, the J call TRBJ1-2; D not resolved. The missing CDR3 end, 3 residues past where the read stops, is filled in from the germline J gene. This CDR3 region has 13 residues. The germline gives CDR1 SGHVS, CDR2 FQNEAQ.